The entry that follows covers one T cell receptor (beta chain) sequence. Its antigen remains unidentified. Per-base qualities were not stored, and no clone one base away is much larger. The immunoSEQ assay was used to sequence the CDR3 region of the TCR beta chain. In the original analysis: T-cell fraction, clonal dominance and maximum TCR clone frequency were calculated for each specimen. This is the immuneACCESS table as TCRdb keeps it, with only in-frame sequences that have V and J called. A part of the clones is gone; compared with another copy, unresolved V genes explain less than half, and the rest is unexplained. V, J and clone size reflect that table, while D and trimming were determined from the DNA. This sample holds approximately 10,000 clones; 58% were observed only once. The ten largest clones add up to around 30% of the sample. The sample originates from a study of T cell repertoires in urothelial bladder cancer (dated by TCRdb to between 2018 and 2020). Describing the broader study: Of the roughly 12 resected lesions, three were clinical stage cT0, three were cTa, three were cT1 and three were cT2 or greater. In the study, clonality of the TCR repertoire in bladder tumors was compared against clonality in benign bladder inflammation. About a dozen resected bladder lesions were studied, comprising urothelial carcinoma (UC+) and benign (UC-) specimens. Over 10 patients who had bladder lesions and were undergoing transurethral resection were prospectively identified. Paper-wide results and their limitations: In carcinoma specimens, one T-cell clone made up as much as 17% of infiltrating lymphocytes, versus approximately 1.9% in benign specimens. Carcinoma specimens had a median tumor infiltrating lymphocyte percentage of 2%, while benign specimens had a median of roughly 13%. Fewer T cells were found in urothelial carcinoma specimens than in benign specimens, with medians of roughly 5,300 and 25,000, respectively.

Bladder lesion specimens were obtained at transurethral resection and were stored at -80C. DNA was isolated from bladder specimens obtained during transurethral resection. The sample was tumor-infiltrating cells from bladder cancer. The source is a human donor with urothelial carcinoma.

The sequenced DNA is TGTGCCATCAGTGACGGGACAGCTAACTATGGCTACACCTTC. It translates to CAISDGTANYGYTF. The chain was built from TRBV10-3 and TRBJ1-2, with 7 central nucleotides matching TRBD1. Per the germline V gene, ENHRY is the CDR1 and SYGVKD is the CDR2. Measured from the cysteine to the phenylalanine, the CDR3 is 14 residues long. The only DNA kept is the CDR3, 42 bases in frame from the first base. V has 3 bases trimmed and J has 0 bases trimmed; junction bases matching no gene number 1.